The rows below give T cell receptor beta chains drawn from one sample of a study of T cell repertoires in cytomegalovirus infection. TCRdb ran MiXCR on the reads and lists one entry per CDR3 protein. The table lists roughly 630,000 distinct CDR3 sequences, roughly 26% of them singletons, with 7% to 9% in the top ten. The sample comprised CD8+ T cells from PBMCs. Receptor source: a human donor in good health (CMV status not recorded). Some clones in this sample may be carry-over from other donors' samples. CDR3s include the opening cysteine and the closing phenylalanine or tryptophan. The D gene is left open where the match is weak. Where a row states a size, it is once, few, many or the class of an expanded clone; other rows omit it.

CDR3: CASSPGTSASQETQYF; DNA: TGCGCCAGCAGCCCCGGGACTAGCGCCTCCCAAGAGACCCAGTACTTC; J: TRBJ2-5; D: TRBD2; size: .; V: TRBV4-1
CDR3: CASSQEVRTGVASSYEQYF; DNA: TGCGCCAGCAGCCAAGAAGTAAGGACAGGGGTCGCCTCTTCCTACGAGCAGTACTTC; J: TRBJ2-7; D: TRBD1; size: .; V: TRBV4-1
CDR3: CSASNPLWGAIQYF; DNA: TGCAGTGCTAGTAATCCCTTGTGGGGAGCCATTCAGTACTTC; J: TRBJ2-4; D: .; size: .; V: TRBV20-1
CDR3: CASSLSQGFAKNIQYF; DNA: TGTGCCAGCAGCTTAAGCCAGGGATTTGCCAAAAACATTCAGTACTTC; J: TRBJ2-4; D: .; size: few; V: TRBV7-2
CDR3: CSARSGEEANYNSPLHF; DNA: TGCAGTGCTAGATCGGGGGAGGAAGCCAATTATAATTCACCCCTCCACTTT; J: TRBJ1-6; D: .; size: .; V: TRBV20-1
CDR3: CASRPQRLQETQYF; DNA: TGTGCCAGCAGGCCGCAGAGACTCCAAGAGACCCAGTACTTC; J: TRBJ2-5; D: .; size: few; V: TRBV6-2/TRBV6-3
CDR3: CASSPYEGVATNEKLFF; DNA: TGTGCCAGCAGCCCCTATGAGGGGGTTGCAACTAATGAAAAACTGTTTTTT; J: TRBJ1-4; D: .; size: .; V: TRBV3-1
CDR3: CASIPLAAPKDTQYF; DNA: TGTGCCAGCATCCCTCTAGCGGCCCCAAAAGATACGCAGTATTTT; J: TRBJ2-3; D: TRBD2; size: few; V: TRBV7-9
CDR3: CSARNRRGADGYTF; DNA: TGCAGTGCAAGGAATAGGAGGGGGGCGGATGGCTACACCTTC; J: TRBJ1-2; D: .; size: .; V: TRBV20-1
CDR3: CSARDNTGALTGELFF; DNA: TGCAGTGCTAGAGATAATACGGGGGCCCTAACCGGGGAGCTGTTTTTT; J: TRBJ2-2; D: .; size: few; V: TRBV20-1
CDR3: CASSINRARGEQFF; DNA: TGTGCCAGTAGTATAAACAGAGCGAGGGGTGAGCAGTTCTTC; J: TRBJ2-1; D: .; size: .; V: TRBV19
CDR3: CSATTIGQGSSYNSPLHF; DNA: TGCAGTGCTACGACCATCGGACAGGGAAGTTCCTATAATTCACCCCTCCACTTT; J: TRBJ1-6; D: TRBD1; size: few; V: TRBV20-1
CDR3: CASSPTGIDEQFF; DNA: TGTGCCAGCAGCCCGACAGGGATCGATGAGCAGTTCTTC; J: TRBJ2-1; D: TRBD1; size: many; V: TRBV7-8
CDR3: CSARDLGLAGTDTQYF; DNA: TGCAGTGCTAGAGATCTGGGACTAGCGGGGACAGATACGCAGTATTTT; J: TRBJ2-3; D: TRBD2; size: .; V: TRBV20-1
CDR3: CASRTDRRGEAFF; DNA: TGTGCCAGCAGGACAGACAGGCGTGGTGAAGCTTTCTTT; J: TRBJ1-1; D: .; size: many; V: TRBV7-2
CDR3: CSARWGNEQFF; DNA: TGCAGTGCTAGGTGGGGGAATGAGCAGTTCTTC; J: TRBJ2-1; D: .; size: few; V: TRBV20-1
CDR3: CASLKPTHPTIYNEQFF; DNA: TGTGCCAGTTTAAAACCGACACACCCGACCATATACAATGAGCAGTTCTTC; J: TRBJ2-1; D: .; size: few; V: TRBV28
CDR3: CSGRGIQMNTEAFF; DNA: TGCAGCGGCCGGGGGATCCAAATGAACACTGAAGCTTTCTTT; J: TRBJ1-1; D: .; size: few; V: TRBV20-1
CDR3: CSARGLTEMQETQYF; DNA: TGCAGTGCTAGGGGTTTGACAGAGATGCAAGAGACCCAGTACTTC; J: TRBJ2-5; D: .; size: .; V: TRBV20-1
CDR3: CASSVAGAGYNEQFF; DNA: TGTGCCAGCAGTGTAGCGGGGGCCGGGTACAATGAGCAGTTCTTC; J: TRBJ2-1; D: TRBD2; size: few; V: TRBV6-4
CDR3: CASSLARVAGPDTQYF; DNA: TGTGCCAGCAGCTTAGCTCGGGTAGCGGGGCCAGATACGCAGTATTTT; J: TRBJ2-3; D: TRBD2; size: .; V: TRBV7-9
CDR3: CASSQPKNPGLAAYNEQFF; DNA: TGTGCCAGCAGCCAGCCTAAGAACCCGGGACTAGCAGCGTACAATGAGCAGTTCTTC; J: TRBJ2-1; D: TRBD2; size: .; V: TRBV7-9
CDR3: CATSLLQGNTEAFF; DNA: TGTGCCACCTCACTATTGCAAGGGAACACTGAAGCTTTCTTT; J: TRBJ1-1; D: .; size: few; V: TRBV7-9
CDR3: CASSLLAGQGAGGYTF; DNA: TGTGCCAGCAGCTTACTTGCGGGGCAGGGGGCAGGTGGCTACACCTTC; J: TRBJ1-2; D: TRBD1; size: many; V: TRBV7-3
CDR3: CASVQWTEAFF; DNA: TGTGCTAGTGTCCAGTGGACTGAAGCTTTCTTT; J: TRBJ1-1; D: .; size: few; V: TRBV12-5
CDR3: CAIRWDYGYTF; DNA: TGTGCCATCAGATGGGACTATGGCTACACCTTC; J: TRBJ1-2; D: .; size: few; V: TRBV10-3
CDR3: CASSFVRQGGEQYF; DNA: TGTGCCAGCAGCTTTGTTAGACAGGGCGGCGAGCAGTACTTC; J: TRBJ2-7; D: TRBD1; size: few; V: TRBV7-2
CDR3: CASKGKAGGKNEQFF; DNA: TGTGCCAGTAAAGGGAAAGCGGGGGGTAAAAATGAGCAGTTCTTC; J: TRBJ2-1; D: TRBD2; size: few; V: TRBV19
CDR3: CSARDRSRENTGELFF; DNA: TGCAGTGCTAGAGATAGAAGCCGAGAGAACACCGGGGAGCTGTTTTTT; J: TRBJ2-2; D: .; size: few; V: TRBV20-1
CDR3: CASSPGTYYGYTF; DNA: TGTGCCAGCAGCCCCGGGACGTATTATGGCTACACCTTC; J: TRBJ1-2; D: .; size: many; V: TRBV11-2
CDR3: CSVPGLDGYTF; DNA: TGCAGTGTTCCGGGACTGGATGGCTACACCTTC; J: TRBJ1-2; D: .; size: few; V: TRBV20-1
CDR3: CATSDHDGEKLFF; DNA: TGTGCCACCAGTGATCACGACGGAGAAAAACTGTTTTTT; J: TRBJ1-4; D: .; size: few; V: TRBV24-1
CDR3: CASSPRVRNQPQHF; DNA: TGTGCCAGCTCACCACGTGTCAGAAATCAGCCCCAGCATTTT; J: TRBJ1-5; D: .; size: .; V: TRBV18
CDR3: CASTTDGLETQYF; DNA: TGTGCCAGCACCACAGACGGGTTGGAGACCCAGTACTTC; J: TRBJ2-5; D: .; size: .; V: TRBV6-2/TRBV6-3
CDR3: CASSLTSGFYNEQFF; DNA: TGTGCCAGCAGCTTGACTAGCGGGTTCTACAATGAGCAGTTCTTC; J: TRBJ2-1; D: TRBD2; size: many; V: TRBV7-8
CDR3: CASNSGLKPQHF; DNA: TGTGCCAGCAACTCAGGTCTAAAGCCCCAGCATTTT; J: TRBJ1-5; D: .; size: .; V: TRBV6-2/TRBV6-3
CDR3: CASSQGTGGGEQFF; DNA: TGTGCCAGCAGTCAAGGGACAGGGGGGGGTGAGCAGTTCTTC; J: TRBJ2-1; D: TRBD1; size: .; V: TRBV27
CDR3: CASSSTGRELFF; DNA: TGTGCCAGCAGTTCGACCGGGAGGGAGCTGTTTTTT; J: TRBJ2-2; D: .; size: .; V: TRBV6-6